The count of the clone carrying this T cell receptor beta chain is one. The antigen remains undetermined. Germline CDR1 MDHEN, CDR2 SYDVKM. The CDR3 is 16 amino acids. V was pared by 3 bases and J by 0 bases, with 6 bases of the junction left unmatched. Every TCR beta cDNA library bore unique molecular identifiers. A single record per CDR3 protein comes from TCRdb applying MiXCR to the PCR reads. Seen here are 350,000 to 450,000 distinct CDR3 sequences, roughly 40% observed once, and the top ten hold about 7.6%. The entry originates in a study of post-analysis software for immune sequencing data. Study observations and caveats: Controls had significantly higher normalized Chao1 diversity than multiple sclerosis patients. Five TRBV segments, including TRBV5-6, TRBV5-1 and TRBV20-1, were more frequent in patients than controls.

V gene TRBV28 combines with J gene TRBJ2-3, with 7 bases aligning to TRBD2. Material: blood. This TCR derives from a girl aged 2-15 years with multiple sclerosis. For the CDR3, the DNA is TGTGCCAGCAGTTTTGTAAGGGAGGGAAGCACAGATACGCAGTATTTT. Its protein product is CASSFVREGSTDTQYF.